These T cell receptor beta chains were read from a single sample in a study of blood T cell repertoires in COVID-19. Produced via immunoSEQ multiplex PCR; TCRdb's table is partial and in-frame only. The sample has more than 150,000 clones; more than 60% are singletons. The sample comprised peripheral blood. The receptor set was obtained from a man in his fifties who had recovered from COVID-19. Each CDR3 is given with its conserved first and last residue. D genes are given only for firm matches. Only part of the rows carry a size: once, few, many, or a class if the clone is expanded.

J | size | V | D | DNA | CDR3
TRBJ2-7 | - | TRBV11-3 | - | TGTGCCAGCAGCTTAGATCAGGGCGCCGAGCAGTACTTC | CASSLDQGAEQYF
TRBJ2-1 | - | TRBV24-1 | TRBD2 | TGTGCCACCAGTGACCCCAGTAGCGGGAGAGCTAACAATGAGCAGTTCTTC | CATSDPSSGRANNEQFF
TRBJ2-1 | - | TRBV27 | - | TGTGCCAGCCGGTTAGGACAGTTCAATGAGCAGTTCTTC | CASRLGQFNEQFF
TRBJ2-1 | - | TRBV28 | TRBD2 | TGTGCCAGCGGACCGGGACTAGTTTACAACAATGAGCAGTTCTTC | CASGPGLVYNNEQFF
TRBJ2-5 | - | TRBV7-3 | TRBD2 | TGTGCCAGCAGCAAATCCGGGACTAGCGGGGAGACCCAGTACTTC | CASSKSGTSGETQYF
TRBJ2-1 | - | TRBV7-8 | - | TGTGCCAGCTCGGCAGCGGGCAACAATGAGCAGTTCTTC | CASSAAGNNEQFF
TRBJ2-3 | - | TRBV7-3 | - | TGTGCCAGCAGCTTAACCTCTCGTCCCTCGGATACGCAGTATTTT | CASSLTSRPSDTQYF
TRBJ2-7 | - | TRBV28 | TRBD1 | TGTGCCAGCAGTCAACAGGGGGCGCACCCATCCTACGAGCAGTACTTC | CASSQQGAHPSYEQYF
TRBJ2-1 | once | TRBV29-1 | - | TGCAGCGTTGCTAACAATGAGCAGTTCTTC | CSVANNEQFF
TRBJ2-5 | - | TRBV12-2 | - | TGTGCAAGTCGCCATCTTGGGGCGGGGCCACAAGAGACCCAGTACTTC | CASRHLGAGPQETQYF
TRBJ2-1 | - | TRBV3-1/TRBV3-2 | TRBD2 | TGTGCCAGCAGCCAAGATTTTTTACGCGGGAGTTCTATGAATGAGCAGTTCTTC | CASSQDFLRGSSMNEQFF
TRBJ2-2 | - | TRBV2 | TRBD2 | TGTGCCAGCAGTGTACCTCGGGAAGGACTAGCGGGGACGAACACCGGGGAGCTGTTTTTT | CASSVPREGLAGTNTGELFF
TRBJ1-4 | - | TRBV9 | - | TGTGCCAGCAGCGTAGGGGTTCCTAGCGAAAAACTGTTTTTT | CASSVGVPSEKLFF
TRBJ2-6 | - | TRBV19 | TRBD1 | TGTGCCAGTAGTTTGACAGGGTTCAGTGGGGCCAACGTCCTGACTTTC | CASSLTGFSGANVLTF
TRBJ2-3 | few | TRBV28 | TRBD2 | TGTGCCAGCAAGCTAACTAGCGGGAGGGCCAGGGATACGCAGTATTTT | CASKLTSGRARDTQYF
TRBJ2-3 | - | TRBV5-1 | TRBD2 | TGCGCCAGCAGCTTGGGCTCTAGCGGGTCTGTGGATACGCAGTATTTT | CASSLGSSGSVDTQYF
TRBJ1-4 | - | TRBV6-1 | TRBD1 | TGTGCCAGCAGTGAATGGGGACAGGGTTTTGAAAAACTGTTTTTT | CASSEWGQGFEKLFF
TRBJ2-3 | - | TRBV7-2 | - | TGTGCCAGCAGCTTCAGGGGTCGTACGCAGTATTTT | CASSFRGRTQYF
TRBJ1-3 | - | TRBV6-5 | - | TGTGCCAGCAGTTACGACAGAAACTCTGGAAACACCATATATTTT | CASSYDRNSGNTIYF
TRBJ2-5 | once | TRBV28 | TRBD1 | TGTGCCAGCAGCCCTAGACAGGGGGCGCTAAAGACCCAGTACTTC | CASSPRQGALKTQYF
TRBJ2-2 | - | TRBV19 | TRBD2 | TGTGCCAGTAGCCCCGGACTAGCGGGTGCTGGGGGGGAGCTGTTTTTT | CASSPGLAGAGGELFF
TRBJ2-3 | few | TRBV5-6 | - | TGTGCCAGCACCCATAGGATGGGACTTAGCACAGATACGCAGTATTTT | CASTHRMGLSTDTQYF
TRBJ2-2 | - | TRBV6-1 | TRBD2 | TGTGCCAGCAGTGAGGGACTAGCGGGTTCTGGGAACACCGGGGAGCTGTTTTTT | CASSEGLAGSGNTGELFF
TRBJ2-1 | - | TRBV14 | TRBD2 | TGTGCCAGCAGCCAAGTTGAGGGACTAGCGGGCTCTGAGCAGTTCTTC | CASSQVEGLAGSEQFF
TRBJ2-1 | - | TRBV13 | TRBD2 | TGTGCCAGCAGCCGTAGACTAGCGGGAGGGCGGGGCTCCTACAATGAGCAGTTCTTC | CASSRRLAGGRGSYNEQFF
TRBJ1-1 | few | TRBV10-3 | - | TGTGCCATCAGTTCCCAGGCGAACACTGAAGCTTTCTTT | CAISSQANTEAFF
TRBJ2-1 | - | TRBV7-8 | TRBD2 | TGTGCCAGCAGCTTAAGAACGGCGGGAGACCACAATGAGCAGTTCTTC | CASSLRTAGDHNEQFF
TRBJ1-2 | - | TRBV3-1/TRBV3-2 | - | TGTGCCAGCAGCCAAGACCCTCAGACAGGATCTGGCTACACCTTC | CASSQDPQTGSGYTF
TRBJ2-3 | - | TRBV3-1/TRBV3-2 | - | TGTGCCAGCAGCCAAGGGAGGGGCACAGATACGCAGTATTTT | CASSQGRGTDTQYF